A single sample gave rise to the 16 T cell receptor beta chains below, sequenced in a study of shared clonotypes between healthy human individuals. Profiled with immunoSEQ multiplex PCR; TCRdb holds only in-frame clones, not every one. The sample consists of around 510,000 clones, around 76% of them appearing once. The sample taken for sequencing was PBMCs. The receptors shown here come from a woman between 40 and 50 years old in good health. Some clones in this sample may be carry-over from other donors' samples.

This clone was counted a single time. The chain joins TRBV4-1 to TRBJ1-3, with 9 positions matching TRBD1. Per the germline V gene, CDR1 is MGHRA and CDR2 is YSYEKL. With V trimmed by 3 bases and J by 4 bases, 10 bases remained unmatched. This CDR3 spans 17 amino acids. CDR3 protein: CASSQYTGGSEGNTIYF. The CDR3 nucleotides are TGCGCCAGCAGCCAGTATACAGGGGGCTCTGAAGGAAACACCATATATTTT.

Comments on this clone: One end of the junction varies from germline; a read error may be responsible. In nucleotides, the CDR3 is TGTGCCAGCAGTCTCCCGGGACTCACCGGGGAGCTGCTTTTT. Its protein product is CASSLPGLTGELLF. The chain has TRBV27 and TRBJ2-2; D may be TRBD2 (6 bases). Germline values: CDR1 MNHEY, CDR2 SMNVEV (reference sequence). This CDR3 comprises 14 residues.

The chain uses TRBV5-1 and TRBJ2-1, with 8 bases aligning to TRBD1. J gave up 8 bases and V 4 bases, and 5 bases lay outside the gene matches. The V gene's germline CDR1 is SGHRS and CDR2 YFSETQ. The CDR3 length is 13 residues. CDR3 nucleotides: TGCGCCAGCAGCAAGGGACAGGAGGATGAGCAGTTCTTC. It yields the protein CASSKGQEDEQFF.

Comments on this clone: This sample also contains other DNA sequences that code for the same CDR3. This chain uses TRBV5-1 with TRBJ1-5; no clear D gene. The germline gives CDR1 SGHRS, CDR2 YFSETQ. There are 15 residues in the CDR3. V lost 0 bases and J lost 2, with 9 bases in between. This chain's CDR3 is CASSLEGLGNQPQHF. The CDR3 DNA reads TGCGCCAGCAGCTTGGAGGGATTGGGCAATCAGCCCCAGCATTTT.

J is TRBJ2-3 and V is TRBV4-2; the D is unclear. Germline lookup yields CDR1 LGHNA and CDR2 YNFKEQ. The CDR3 has 14 amino acids. Between the trimmed V and J ends, which lost 1 base and 1 base, there was a span of 6 bases. Here the CDR3 reads CASSQGHGTDTQYF. DNA for the CDR3: TGTGCCAGCAGCCAAGGTCACGGCACAGATACGCAGTATTTT.

The V gene is TRBV6-5, the J gene TRBJ1-4; D gene uncertain. With 2 bases removed from V and 7 bases from J, the gap between germline ends came to 17 bases. Germline CDR1 and CDR2: MNHEY and SVGAGI. The CDR3 covers 16 residues. Here the CDR3 reads CASSYTPTNQVEKLFF. The CDR3 coding sequence is TGTGCCAGCAGTTACACCCCTACCAATCAGGTTGAAAAACTGTTTTTT.

This clone was detected only a few times. This chain links TRBV29-1 with TRBJ2-7; D may be TRBD1 or TRBD2 (6 bases each). The CDR3 consists of 13 residues. Germline V lookup: CDR1 SQVTM, CDR2 ANQGSEA. V was pared by 0 bases and J by 3 bases, with 9 bases between. DNA for the CDR3: TGCAGCGTTGAAGAACAGGGAGGCTACGAGCAGTACTTC. Its translation is CSVEEQGGYEQYF.

This sequence joins TRBV2 and TRBJ2-5; D is undetermined. The germline CDR1 and CDR2 sequences are SNHLY and FYNNEI. Trimming removed 6 bases from V and 7 bases from J, with 12 bases in between. The CDR3 is made up of 12 amino acids. CDR3 sequence (DNA): TGTGCCAGCAGCCCGGACCTTGGGACCCAGTACTTC. Encoded protein: CASSPDLGTQYF.

The chain is built from TRBV2 and TRBJ2-5, with 10 bases lining up with TRBD2. CDR1 and CDR2 from the germline V gene are SNHLY and FYNNEI. V shed 7 bases, J shed 5 bases, and the junction held 4 bases outside the gene matches. This CDR3 region has 13 residues. The CDR3 spells CASINSGRETQYF. In DNA, the CDR3 is TGTGCCAGCATTAATAGCGGGAGGGAGACCCAGTACTTC.

This clone was seen a few times. This specimen includes other DNA sequences encoding the same CDR3. The chain has TRBV29-1 and TRBJ2-7; the D is unclear. The germline gives CDR1 SQVTM, CDR2 ANQGSEA. CDR3 length: 12 amino acids. Trimming removed 7 bases from V and 0 bases from J, with 10 bases in between. This CDR3 is CSATRSSYEQYF. CDR3 nucleotides: TGCAGCGCAACTCGAAGCTCCTACGAGCAGTACTTC.

The V call is TRBV2, the J call TRBJ1-1; no definite D call. V lost 7 bases and J 1 base, leaving 4 bases between the germline ends. The CDR3 spans 11 residues. Germline CDR1 reads SNHLY; CDR2 reads FYNNEI. The CDR3 DNA reads as TGTGCCAGCAAGGGGAACACTGAAGCTTTCTTT. It translates to CASKGNTEAFF.

This clone was detected only once. The V gene is TRBV28, the J gene TRBJ1-3, with D hard to call. The CDR3 is 13 residues long. The V and J ends lost 1 base and 5 bases respectively, with 6 bases between them. Germline V gene sequence: CDR1 MDHEN, CDR2 SYDVKM. The DNA of the CDR3 is TGTGCCAGCAGTTTATTTGGGAGAAACACCATATATTTT. Amino acids: CASSLFGRNTIYF.

The chain is built from TRBV9 and TRBJ2-7, with 7 positions matching TRBD2. This CDR3 has 14 residues. CDR1 is SGDLS and CDR2 is YYNGEE in the germline V gene. V lost 1 base to trimming and J lost 6 bases; unmatched junction nucleotides: 7. This chain's CDR3 is CASSVTSARAEQYF. The CDR3 DNA sequence: TGTGCCAGCAGCGTAACTAGCGCTCGCGCCGAGCAGTACTTC.

The chain has TRBV7-8 and TRBJ2-7; 12 positions match TRBD2. The CDR3 is 18 residues long. With V trimmed by 6 bases and J by 5 bases, 17 bases remained unmatched. Germline V CDR1 and CDR2: SGHVS, FQNEAQ. CDR3 in amino acids: CASSLRPSGRGRHNEQYF. In nucleotides, the CDR3 is TGTGCCAGCAGTCTTCGACCTAGCGGGAGGGGACGACATAACGAGCAGTACTTC.

This chain links TRBV28 with TRBJ2-5, with D unclear. Germline values: CDR1 MDHEN, CDR2 SYDVKM. This CDR3 has 12 residues. V dropped 8 bases and J dropped 5 bases, with 12 bases sitting between them. The CDR3 is CASVRPGETQYF. The CDR3 nucleotides are TGTGCCAGCGTTCGACCCGGCGAGACCCAGTACTTC.

This clone was detected a few times. This chain uses TRBV5-1 with TRBJ2-4; 15 positions match TRBD2. Germline V CDR1 and CDR2: SGHRS, YFSETQ. V lost 4 bases and J lost 1; bases outside the gene matches: 9. The CDR3 runs to 19 residues. In nucleotides, the CDR3 is TGCGCCAGCAGCGCCGGACTAGCGGGAGGGCCAGCGGCCAAAAACATTCAGTACTTC. This encodes CASSAGLAGGPAAKNIQYF.